The rows below give T cell receptor beta chains drawn from one sample of a study of blood T cell repertoires in COVID-19. Here immunoSEQ multiplex PCR was the method, and the copy in TCRdb shows in-frame clones only, minus some. This sample has approximately 200,000 clones, with less than 85% found just once. The specimen was PBMCs or T cells enriched from blood (not recorded which). Every receptor here comes from a man aged 40-55 years who had recovered from COVID-19. The CDR3 runs from the conserved cysteine through the conserved F or W. Each record gives: J gene, D gene, V gene, clone size, CDR3 DNA, CDR3 protein. D genes are given only for firm matches. Rows give clone size only sometimes, using once, few, many, or a class for an expanded clone.

j_call: TRBJ2-2; d_call: NA; v_call: TRBV24-1; clone_size: NA; cdr3_nt: TGTGCCACCAGTGATTTGCGAGGTAACGCGAACACCGGGGAGCTGTTTTTT; cdr3_aa: CATSDLRGNANTGELFF
j_call: TRBJ2-5; d_call: NA; v_call: TRBV19; clone_size: NA; cdr3_nt: TGTGCCAGTAGTACCCAGGGGCAAGAGACCCAGTACTTC; cdr3_aa: CASSTQGQETQYF
j_call: TRBJ2-1; d_call: NA; v_call: TRBV21-1; clone_size: NA; cdr3_nt: TGTGCCAGCAGCACCTCTCCTCCGTGGGGACTAGCGGTCCATGAGCAGTTCTTC; cdr3_aa: CASSTSPPWGLAVHEQFF
j_call: TRBJ2-7; d_call: NA; v_call: TRBV29-1; clone_size: NA; cdr3_nt: TGCAGCGTGGCCAAGGGGGCCTACGAGCAGTACTTC; cdr3_aa: CSVAKGAYEQYF
j_call: TRBJ2-7; d_call: NA; v_call: TRBV10-1; clone_size: NA; cdr3_nt: TGCGCCAGCAGCTCGGGGTCCTACGAGCAGTACTTC; cdr3_aa: CASSSGSYEQYF
j_call: TRBJ2-5; d_call: TRBD2; v_call: TRBV27; clone_size: NA; cdr3_nt: TGTGCCAGCAGTTTACAGACTAGCGGGAGGGAGACCCAGTACTTC; cdr3_aa: CASSLQTSGRETQYF
j_call: TRBJ2-3; d_call: TRBD1; v_call: TRBV23-1; clone_size: NA; cdr3_nt: TGCGCCAGCAGTCAAAAACAGGGGGCGAATACGCAGTATTTT; cdr3_aa: CASSQKQGANTQYF
j_call: TRBJ1-4; d_call: TRBD1; v_call: TRBV7-9; clone_size: few; cdr3_nt: TGTGCCAGCAGCTTGGGACAGGGAAGCGTTGAAAAACTGTTTTTT; cdr3_aa: CASSLGQGSVEKLFF
j_call: TRBJ2-7; d_call: TRBD2; v_call: TRBV19; clone_size: NA; cdr3_nt: TGTGCCAGTAGTATGCCTTACACTAGCGGGAGTACCTACGAGCAGTACTTC; cdr3_aa: CASSMPYTSGSTYEQYF
j_call: TRBJ2-1; d_call: TRBD1; v_call: TRBV4-2; clone_size: NA; cdr3_nt: TGTGCCAGCAGGCAGGGGGCTGTGGATGAGCAGTTCTTC; cdr3_aa: CASRQGAVDEQFF
j_call: TRBJ2-1; d_call: TRBD2; v_call: TRBV9; clone_size: few; cdr3_nt: TGTGCCAGCAGCGTAGGACTAGCGGGAGAGCAGTTCTTC; cdr3_aa: CASSVGLAGEQFF
j_call: TRBJ1-6; d_call: NA; v_call: TRBV20-1; clone_size: NA; cdr3_nt: TGCAGTGCTAGTCCAGGCTCCGGCAATTCACCCCTCCACTTT; cdr3_aa: CSASPGSGNSPLHF
j_call: TRBJ1-4; d_call: NA; v_call: TRBV7-9; clone_size: NA; cdr3_nt: TGTGCCAGCAGCTTAGGTCAGGGAAATAATGAAAAACTGTTTTTT; cdr3_aa: CASSLGQGNNEKLFF
j_call: TRBJ2-7; d_call: TRBD2; v_call: TRBV3-1/TRBV3-2; clone_size: NA; cdr3_nt: TGTGCCAGCAGTGGGACTAGCGGCCGCTACGAGCAGTACTTC; cdr3_aa: CASSGTSGRYEQYF
j_call: TRBJ2-2; d_call: TRBD1; v_call: TRBV5-4; clone_size: once; cdr3_nt: TGTGCCAGCAGCCGACCCGACAGGGGTCGCACCGGGGAGCTGTTTTTT; cdr3_aa: CASSRPDRGRTGELFF
j_call: TRBJ2-5; d_call: NA; v_call: TRBV7-3; clone_size: NA; cdr3_nt: TGTGCCAGCAGCCGGTCGTTGGGGGCACACGAGACCCAGTACTTC; cdr3_aa: CASSRSLGAHETQYF
j_call: TRBJ2-2; d_call: NA; v_call: TRBV9; clone_size: NA; cdr3_nt: TGTGCCAGCAGCGCGGCCAGCAGCGTGGGAGGTAACACCGGGGAGCTGTTTTTT; cdr3_aa: CASSAASSVGGNTGELFF
j_call: TRBJ2-1; d_call: NA; v_call: TRBV7-3; clone_size: NA; cdr3_nt: TGTGCCAGCAGCTCGACTCAGGGGACCTACAATGAGCAGTTCTTC; cdr3_aa: CASSSTQGTYNEQFF
j_call: TRBJ2-7; d_call: TRBD1; v_call: TRBV6-1; clone_size: NA; cdr3_nt: TGTGCCAGCAGTGAACGGGACAGGGTAGGCGACGAGCAGTACTTC; cdr3_aa: CASSERDRVGDEQYF
j_call: TRBJ2-3; d_call: TRBD2; v_call: TRBV24-1; clone_size: NA; cdr3_nt: TGTGCCACCAGTGCCTGGACTAGCGGTATGACAGATACGCAGTATTTT; cdr3_aa: CATSAWTSGMTDTQYF
j_call: TRBJ2-7; d_call: NA; v_call: TRBV30; clone_size: NA; cdr3_nt: TGTGCCTGGAGTGTCCCCGGGGATCAACGCGACGAGCAGTACTTC; cdr3_aa: CAWSVPGDQRDEQYF
j_call: TRBJ2-2; d_call: NA; v_call: TRBV28; clone_size: NA; cdr3_nt: TGTGCCAGCAGTCAACGATGGCGGGAGAACACCGGGGAGCTGTTTTTT; cdr3_aa: CASSQRWRENTGELFF
j_call: TRBJ2-7; d_call: TRBD1; v_call: TRBV5-4; clone_size: few; cdr3_nt: TGTGCCAGCAGCTTGGAGAGGGACAGGCCTTTCTACGAGCAGTACTTC; cdr3_aa: CASSLERDRPFYEQYF
j_call: TRBJ1-2; d_call: NA; v_call: TRBV9; clone_size: NA; cdr3_nt: TGTGCCAGCAGCGGCGAGCCAGGGGATGGCGGCGACTATGGCTACACCTTC; cdr3_aa: CASSGEPGDGGDYGYTF
j_call: TRBJ1-1; d_call: NA; v_call: TRBV18; clone_size: NA; cdr3_nt: TGTGCCAGCTCAACGACAATGAACACTGAAGCTTTCTTT; cdr3_aa: CASSTTMNTEAFF
j_call: TRBJ2-1; d_call: TRBD2; v_call: TRBV28; clone_size: NA; cdr3_nt: TGTGCCAGCAGATCGGGACTAGCTTACAATGAGCAGTTCTTC; cdr3_aa: CASRSGLAYNEQFF
j_call: TRBJ2-6; d_call: TRBD1; v_call: TRBV7-3; clone_size: NA; cdr3_nt: TGTGCCAGCAGGCGGACAGGGACTGGGGCCAACGTCCTGACTTTC; cdr3_aa: CASRRTGTGANVLTF
j_call: TRBJ1-1; d_call: NA; v_call: TRBV12-3/TRBV12-4; clone_size: NA; cdr3_nt: TGTGCCGCGGGACTCACCTCGAACACTGAAGCTTTCTTT; cdr3_aa: CAAGLTSNTEAFF
j_call: TRBJ1-3; d_call: TRBD1; v_call: TRBV9; clone_size: few; cdr3_nt: TGTGCCAGCAGCGGCCCGGGACAGGGAGCTCCCGCTGGAAACACCATATATTTT; cdr3_aa: CASSGPGQGAPAGNTIYF
j_call: TRBJ1-5; d_call: NA; v_call: TRBV30; clone_size: NA; cdr3_nt: TGTGCCTGGAGTGGTGCGGGGGTTAATCAGCCCCAGCATTTT; cdr3_aa: CAWSGAGVNQPQHF
j_call: TRBJ1-1; d_call: NA; v_call: TRBV4-1; clone_size: NA; cdr3_nt: TGCGCCAGCAGCCGGGGGGGCCTTGAGAACACTGAAGCTTTCTTT; cdr3_aa: CASSRGGLENTEAFF
j_call: TRBJ2-1; d_call: TRBD1; v_call: TRBV29-1; clone_size: NA; cdr3_nt: TGCAGCGTCCGGGACAGGGGGCTAAATGAGCAGTTCTTC; cdr3_aa: CSVRDRGLNEQFF
j_call: TRBJ2-2; d_call: TRBD2; v_call: TRBV7-3; clone_size: NA; cdr3_nt: TGTGCCAGCAGCTTACCGGGACTAGCGGACACCGGGGAGCTGTTTTTT; cdr3_aa: CASSLPGLADTGELFF
j_call: TRBJ2-7; d_call: NA; v_call: TRBV3-1/TRBV3-2; clone_size: NA; cdr3_nt: TGTGCCAGCAGCCAAGAATTCAGGGTAAGGAGCGAGCAGTACTTC; cdr3_aa: CASSQEFRVRSEQYF
j_call: TRBJ2-3; d_call: TRBD2; v_call: TRBV11-3; clone_size: NA; cdr3_nt: TGTGCCAGCAGCGACCCCTTAGCGGGAGTCGCAGATACGCAGTATTTT; cdr3_aa: CASSDPLAGVADTQYF
j_call: TRBJ2-3; d_call: TRBD2; v_call: TRBV7-9; clone_size: NA; cdr3_nt: TGTGCCAGCAGCTTATTTAACCGGGCGGGAGAAACAGATACGCAGTATTTT; cdr3_aa: CASSLFNRAGETDTQYF
j_call: TRBJ2-7; d_call: TRBD2; v_call: TRBV7-6; clone_size: few; cdr3_nt: TGTGCCAGCAGCTTAGTGTCGGGAGGGAGCTCCTACGAGCAGTACTTC; cdr3_aa: CASSLVSGGSSYEQYF
j_call: TRBJ2-7; d_call: NA; v_call: TRBV7-2; clone_size: once; cdr3_nt: TGTGCCAGCAGCTTAAACAGTCCCGAGCAGTACTTC; cdr3_aa: CASSLNSPEQYF
j_call: TRBJ2-7; d_call: TRBD1; v_call: TRBV19; clone_size: NA; cdr3_nt: TGTGCCAGTAGTTCGCCGGGACAGACCTACGAGCAGTACTTC; cdr3_aa: CASSSPGQTYEQYF
j_call: TRBJ1-1; d_call: TRBD1; v_call: TRBV12-3/TRBV12-4; clone_size: NA; cdr3_nt: TGTGCCAGCAGTTTCAGGGGGCGTACTGAAGCTTTCTTT; cdr3_aa: CASSFRGRTEAFF
j_call: TRBJ1-2; d_call: NA; v_call: TRBV10-3; clone_size: NA; cdr3_nt: TGTGCCATCAGTAACCCCGTCGGCAGGAACTATGGCTACACCTTC; cdr3_aa: CAISNPVGRNYGYTF
j_call: TRBJ1-2; d_call: TRBD1; v_call: TRBV5-6; clone_size: NA; cdr3_nt: TGTGCCAGCAGGAAGGGACAGGGGACACTCTATGGCTACACCTTC; cdr3_aa: CASRKGQGTLYGYTF
j_call: TRBJ1-2; d_call: TRBD1; v_call: TRBV2; clone_size: NA; cdr3_nt: TGTGCCAGCAGTTTCGGACAGGGGGCTAATTATGGCTACACCTTC; cdr3_aa: CASSFGQGANYGYTF
j_call: TRBJ1-2; d_call: NA; v_call: TRBV7-2; clone_size: NA; cdr3_nt: TGTGCCAGCACCCCAGCGGGGACACCCTATGGCTACACCTTC; cdr3_aa: CASTPAGTPYGYTF
j_call: TRBJ1-4; d_call: NA; v_call: TRBV7-8; clone_size: once; cdr3_nt: TGTGCCAGCAGCTTAAGGGGGGGTGCTGAAAAACTGTTTTTT; cdr3_aa: CASSLRGGAEKLFF
j_call: TRBJ1-1; d_call: TRBD1; v_call: TRBV7-9; clone_size: few; cdr3_nt: TGTGCCAGCAGCTTCGAAGGGACAGGTTCCTCTGAAGCTTTCTTT; cdr3_aa: CASSFEGTGSSEAFF
j_call: TRBJ2-3; d_call: TRBD2; v_call: TRBV5-1; clone_size: NA; cdr3_nt: TGCGCCAGCAGCTTGGGGACTAGCGGGGCCAGCACAGATACGCAGTATTTT; cdr3_aa: CASSLGTSGASTDTQYF
j_call: TRBJ1-3; d_call: NA; v_call: TRBV11-2; clone_size: NA; cdr3_nt: TGTGCCAGCGGGGCCTTAAGTGGCACCCGACGGTGGGGAAACACCATATATTTT; cdr3_aa: CASGALSGTRRWGNTIYF
j_call: TRBJ2-7; d_call: TRBD1; v_call: TRBV25-1; clone_size: NA; cdr3_nt: TGTGCCAGCAGGGACAGGGGGCGGTGGCAGTACTTC; cdr3_aa: CASRDRGRWQYF
j_call: TRBJ2-3; d_call: NA; v_call: TRBV7-3; clone_size: NA; cdr3_nt: TGTGCCAGCAGCTTGTCTCGGGATTGGGGGGCAGATACGCAGTATTTT; cdr3_aa: CASSLSRDWGADTQYF
j_call: TRBJ2-7; d_call: NA; v_call: TRBV19; clone_size: NA; cdr3_nt: TGTGCCAGTAGTAGAGCCGACGAGCAGTACTTC; cdr3_aa: CASSRADEQYF
j_call: TRBJ2-7; d_call: TRBD2; v_call: TRBV7-2; clone_size: once; cdr3_nt: TGTGCCAGCAGCTTAACGTTCACTAGCGGATCCTCCGGGTACGAGCAGTACTTC; cdr3_aa: CASSLTFTSGSSGYEQYF
j_call: TRBJ1-1; d_call: NA; v_call: TRBV2; clone_size: NA; cdr3_nt: TGTGCCAGCAGTGTAAAAGGAGGAGTGGGCGGGAACACTGAAGCTTTCTTT; cdr3_aa: CASSVKGGVGGNTEAFF